This T cell receptor beta chain is drawn from a study of T cell repertoires in cytomegalovirus infection. Points on this clonotype: The target antigen is unknown.

The CDR3 runs 14 residues. CDR1 and CDR2 from the germline V gene are MNHEY and SMNVEV (reference sequence). V dropped 10 bases and J dropped 3 bases, with 16 bases sitting between them. TCRdb recomputed calls from the reads with MiXCR, one row per CDR3 protein. The sample includes hundreds of thousands of distinct CDR3 sequences, approximately 33% of them seen just once. The TCR sequence derives from a human donor in good health (CMV status not recorded). Some clones in this sample may be carry-over from other donors' samples. This chain joins TRBV27 and TRBJ2-1; TRBD2 is a possible D gene (7 bases). Sequencing was performed on cultured CD8+ T cells from PBMCs, taken from culture after CMV antigen stimulation. The CDR3 DNA follows: TGTGCCACCTCTAGGGGGGGCCTCTACAATGAGCAGTTCTTC. As protein: CATSRGGLYNEQFF.